The 25 T cell receptor beta chains presented below share a single source sample, sequenced in a study of chemoradiotherapy in HPV16-positive cancers. Repertoires were generated with immunoSEQ multiplex PCR, while TCRdb's copy carries only in-frame clones and drops some. The sample holds 20,000 to 30,000 clones, roughly nine tenths seen once. The sequencing here drew on blood, taken from a patient who underwent chemoradiotherapy. These receptors all stem from a human donor with HPV-associated anogenital cancer.

The chain joins TRBV10-1 to TRBJ2-2; unclear D gene. The CDR3 totals 13 residues. V gave up 4 bases and J gave up 6 bases, with 9 bases separating them. The germline V gene has CDR1 WNHNN and CDR2 SYGVQD (reference sequence). CDR3 bases: TGCGCCAGCAGTGCAGCGTCGGCCGGGGAGCTGTTTTTT. Amino acids: CASSAASAGELFF.

The CDR3 region is CASSLAVIGQGNEQFF. In DNA form, the CDR3 reads TGCGCCAGCAGCTTGGCGGTAATAGGTCAGGGGAATGAGCAGTTCTTC. The chain is built from TRBV5-1 and TRBJ2-1; D perhaps matches TRBD1 (6 bases). V was shortened by 0 bases and J by 7 bases, with 17 bases between the two germline ends. This CDR3 region has 16 residues. CDR1 SGHRS and CDR2 YFSETQ come from the germline V gene.

The V call is TRBV13, the J call TRBJ2-3, with 12 positions matching TRBD1. Germline V lookup: CDR1 PRHDT, CDR2 FYEKMQ (reference sequence). The CDR3 has 15 amino acids. Trimming cost V 7 bases and J 6 bases; bases outside gene matches: 8. In DNA, the CDR3 is TGTGCCAGCACCCCCGGGACAGGGGGCGTCGATACGCAGTATTTT. It codes for CASTPGTGGVDTQYF.

The chain has TRBV19 and TRBJ2-5; D is unresolved. The length of the CDR3 is 14 residues. V was cut by 5 bases and J by 1 base, with 11 bases left in between. Germline assignment: CDR1 LNHDA and CDR2 SQIVND (reference sequence). As DNA, the CDR3 is TGTGCCAGTAGTTCCATCGCGGTCCAAGAGACCCAGTACTTC. Encoded protein: CASSSIAVQETQYF. Full variable domain (remainder filled in from reference TRBV19 and TRBJ2-5): DGGITQSPKYLFRKEGQNVTLSCEQNLNHDAMYWYRQDPGQGLRLIYYSQIVNDFQKGDIAEGYSVSREKKESFPLTVTSAQKNPTAFYLCASSSIAVQETQYFGPGTRLLVL.

The chain recombines TRBV6-5 with TRBJ1-1, with D unresolved. CDR1 and CDR2 from the germline V gene are MNHEY and SVGAGI. CDR3 length: 15 amino acids. Trimming cost V 0 bases and J 1 base, with 9 bases left between them. The DNA of the CDR3 is TGTGCCAGCAGTTACTCGGGTGCTGAGAACACTGAAGCTTTCTTT. This codes for CASSYSGAENTEAFF.

The chain uses TRBV27 and TRBJ2-7; D uncertain. V was shortened by 5 bases and J by 0 bases, with 14 bases between the two germline ends. The CDR3 has 15 residues. CDR1 and CDR2 (germline): MNHEY, SMNVEV (reference sequence). In nucleotides, the CDR3 is TGTGCCAGCAGTCTCGGTGGGTGGGCCTCCTACGAGCAGTACTTC. This gives the protein CASSLGGWASYEQYF.

The J gene is TRBJ1-3, the V gene TRBV5-6; D call uncertain. From germline, CDR1 is SGHDT and CDR2 YYEEEE. The CDR3 length is 16 residues. Trimming removed 3 bases at V and 2 bases at J, with 15 bases between. The CDR3 region has the DNA TGTGCCAGCAGCTCGAATGTCCCGCCGGCTGGAAACACCATATATTTT. It yields the protein CASSSNVPPAGNTIYF.

The chain uses TRBV5-1 and TRBJ2-3, with TRBD1 identical over 7 bases. Germline V gives CDR1 SGHRS, CDR2 YFSETQ. The junction had 8 bases not matched to a gene; V was cut back by 5 bases and J by 2 bases. This CDR3 region has 15 residues. This CDR3 reads CASRLQGRSTDTQYF. Written as DNA, the CDR3 is TGCGCCAGCAGGTTACAGGGGCGATCCACAGATACGCAGTATTTT.

This clone occurred a few times. The V gene is TRBV11-1, the J gene TRBJ1-2; the match to TRBD1 covers 7 bases. Per germline, CDR1 SGHAT and CDR2 FQDESV (reference sequence). J lost 4 bases, V lost 4 bases, and 6 bases had no gene match. The CDR3 covers 14 residues. In DNA form, the CDR3 reads TGTGCCAGCAGCTACGCTCGGACAGGCTATGGCTACACCTTC. Its protein is CASSYARTGYGYTF. Complete variable domain (other parts from reference TRBV11-1 and TRBJ1-2): EAEVAQSPRYKITEKSQAVAFWCDPISGHATLYWYRQILGQGPELLVQFQDESVVDDSQLPKDRFSAERLKGVDSTLKIQPAELGDSAMYLCASSYARTGYGYTFGSGTRLTVV.

This chain connects TRBV5-8 to TRBJ1-5; TRBD1 might be the D (5 bases). This CDR3 is 14 amino acids long. Per germline, CDR1 SGHTS and CDR2 YDEGEE. Trimming took off 5 bases at V and 9 bases at J, with 18 bases between the two ends. CDR3 in DNA: TGTGCCAGCAGTCTACTGTCTGGGGGATGGCCCCAGCATTTT. Translation: CASSLLSGGWPQHF.

The chain recombines TRBV9 with TRBJ2-1; D gene ambiguous. Looked up from germline, CDR1 is SGDLS and CDR2 is YYNGEE. Trimming took 10 bases from V and 0 from J, leaving 8 bases between them. The CDR3 is made up of 12 amino acids. The CDR3 DNA sequence: TGTGCCGGGAACAGCTCCTACAATGAGCAGTTCTTC. As protein: CAGNSSYNEQFF.

The V gene is TRBV11-3, the J gene TRBJ1-1, with 8 bases fitting TRBD1. V trimming: 5 bases; J trimming: 1 base; junction bases outside the gene matches: 6. From germline, CDR1 is SGHNT and CDR2 YENEEA. This CDR3 has 15 residues. The CDR3 here is CASSTWTGWNTEAFF. The CDR3 DNA reads as TGTGCCAGCAGCACCTGGACAGGGTGGAACACTGAAGCTTTCTTT.

The chain couples TRBV4-1 to TRBJ2-1, with D hard to call. Germline CDR1 reads MGHRA; CDR2 reads YSYEKL. Trimming cost V 1 base and J 3 bases, with 10 bases left between them. The CDR3 loop spans 15 amino acids. CDR3 coding DNA: TGCGCCAGCAGCCAAGGGGCGGTTGGCTACAATGAGCAGTTCTTC. Residues: CASSQGAVGYNEQFF.

V gene TRBV6-5 combines with J gene TRBJ2-2, with 7 bases fitting TRBD1. From germline, CDR1 is MNHEY and CDR2 SVGAGI. This CDR3 has 15 residues. Losses at the gene ends were 2 bases for V and 5 bases for J; bases not matched to a gene: 5. This chain's CDR3 is CASSYTGTATGELFF. For the CDR3, the DNA is TGTGCCAGCAGTTACACCGGGACAGCGACCGGGGAGCTGTTTTTT.

This chain joins TRBV5-6 and TRBJ1-2; possibly TRBD1 for D (6 bases). V was clipped by 4 bases and J by 6 bases, with 22 bases between them. From germline, CDR1 is SGHDT and CDR2 YYEEEE. The CDR3 contains 16 residues. The CDR3 region is CASSPDLEGGSNGYTF. Here the CDR3 DNA reads TGTGCCAGCAGCCCTGACTTGGAGGGGGGATCGAATGGCTACACCTTC.

This chain uses TRBV29-1 with TRBJ2-5; TRBD1 matches 7 bases. The CDR3 consists of 12 residues. Germline V lookup: CDR1 SQVTM, CDR2 ANQGSEA. Losses at the gene ends were 4 bases for V and 5 bases for J; bases not matched to a gene: 4. The CDR3 is CSVGTGGETQYF. The CDR3 DNA sequence: TGCAGCGTTGGGACAGGTGGGGAGACCCAGTACTTC.

This chain's CDR3 is CASSQDSGGYNGELFF. The CDR3, as DNA: TGCGCCAGCAGCCAAGATAGCGGGGGCTACAACGGGGAGCTGTTTTTT. V usage is TRBV4-3 and J usage is TRBJ2-2, with 9 bases lining up with TRBD2. The V gene's germline CDR1 is LGHNA and CDR2 YSLEER. Trimming at V came to 0 bases and at J to 7 bases, leaving 6 bases not matched to a gene. The length of the CDR3 is 16 residues.

The count of this clone is one. The chain is built from TRBV6-5 and TRBJ1-1; tentative D call: TRBD1 (6 bases). The ends were cut back, 2 bases at V and 1 base at J, with 8 bases in the middle. CDR1 is MNHEY, CDR2 SVGAGI, per germline. CDR3 size: 14 residues. The CDR3 loop reads CASSYGGANTEAFF. For the CDR3, the DNA is TGTGCCAGCAGTTACGGGGGGGCGAACACTGAAGCTTTCTTT.

The chain uses TRBV12-5 and TRBJ2-2; the D is unclear. The CDR3 has 15 residues. The V gene lost 0 bases and the J gene lost 5 bases, with 10 bases spanning the gap. Germline values: CDR1 LGHNT, CDR2 FRNRAP. The CDR3 is CASGLVSSSTGELFF. CDR3 nucleotides: TGTGCTAGTGGTTTGGTCTCTAGTTCGACCGGGGAGCTGTTTTTT.

This clone occurred once. The J gene is TRBJ2-1, the V gene TRBV5-8; no definite D call. The length of the CDR3 is 14 residues. The germline gives CDR1 SGHTS, CDR2 YDEGEE. Trimming left V 2 bases short and J 0 bases short, with 6 bases between. The CDR3 loop is CASSLRSSYNEQFF. Written as DNA, the CDR3 is TGTGCCAGCAGCTTACGAAGCTCCTACAATGAGCAGTTCTTC.

The chain joins TRBV4-2 to TRBJ1-1; unclear D gene. This CDR3 has 14 amino acids. V was pared by 4 bases and J by 1 base, with 10 bases between. CDR1 is LGHNA, CDR2 YNFKEQ, per germline. CDR3 DNA: TGTGCCAGCAGCCTACCCCGGAGGAACACTGAAGCTTTCTTT. Translated: CASSLPRRNTEAFF.

The chain is built from TRBV5-5 and TRBJ2-5; TRBD1 agrees at 8 bases. This CDR3 region has 14 residues. Germline-derived CDR1 and CDR2 are SGHKS and YYEKEE (reference sequence). V was pared by 4 bases and J by 5 bases, with 7 bases of the junction left unmatched. CDR3 in amino acids: CASSGNRGSETQYF. The CDR3 DNA follows: TGTGCCAGCAGCGGTAACAGGGGGTCGGAGACCCAGTACTTC.

The V call is TRBV28, the J call TRBJ2-7, with D possibly being TRBD1 or TRBD2 (6 bases each). With 1 base removed from V and 0 bases from J, the gap between germline ends came to 10 bases. Germline loops: CDR1 MDHEN, CDR2 SYDVKM. This CDR3 is 15 amino acids long. The CDR3 sequence is CASSLLRGDSYEQYF. CDR3 DNA: TGTGCCAGCAGTTTATTAAGGGGGGACTCCTACGAGCAGTACTTC.

J is TRBJ2-3 and V is TRBV29-1; 7 nucleotides line up with TRBD2. Germline CDR1 is SQVTM and CDR2 is ANQGSEA. J lost 0 bases, V lost 6 bases, and 12 bases had no gene match. The CDR3 is made up of 16 amino acids. The CDR3 loop reads CSVGSGWSTSTDTQYF. CDR3 coding DNA: TGCAGCGTAGGTAGCGGGTGGAGTACTAGCACAGATACGCAGTATTTT.

The CDR3 protein is CASSPGLLTGELFF. CDR3 nucleotides: TGTGCCAGCAGCCCCGGACTCCTCACCGGGGAGCTGTTTTTT. J is TRBJ2-2 and V is TRBV7-2; possible D gene TRBD2, 5 bases. The CDR3 is 14 amino acids. Deletions cut 5 bases from V and 4 bases from J, with 11 bases between. Germline CDR1 is SGHTA and CDR2 is FQGNSA.